This T cell receptor (beta chain) stems from a study of CD8 T cells in ankylosing spondylitis. Study results and caveats: Ankylosing spondylitis blood seemed to carry a telltale TCR beta motif made of roughly eight highly homologous variants.

Quantitative 5'-RACE with molecular barcodes was used to make the TCR beta libraries. Using its own MiXCR run on the 5' RACE reads, TCRdb lists one record per CDR3 protein. The repertoire holds 220,000 or so distinct CDR3 sequences, with roughly a tenth as singletons. The CDR3 runs to 16 residues. CDR1 and CDR2 (germline): DFQATT, SNEGSKA (reference sequence). V lost 0 bases and J lost 1; bases outside the gene matches: 8. This clonotype was seen a handful of times. Its antigen is still unknown. The sequence derives from a male donor with ankylosing spondylitis or in good health (not recorded which). The genes are TRBV20-1 and TRBJ1-1, with 7 bases identical to TRBD1. Sequences were obtained from blood, either unsorted or a sorted T cell fraction (not recorded which). Written as DNA, the CDR3 is TGCAGTGCTAGAGATCCCCAGGGGGAGGAGAACACTGAAGCTTTCTTT. Amino acid sequence: CSARDPQGEENTEAFF.